This TCR beta chain was identified during a study of blood T cell repertoires in COVID-19. Background on the study: From T cells, B-cell-depleted T cells, or PBMCs came the material, which was cDNA or gDNA.

Per the original data handling: Estimation of nucleated cell counts was performed using reference gene primer amplification. The data were produced by immunoSEQ multiplex PCR, yet TCRdb's version contains in-frame clones alone and is incomplete. V and J calls plus clone size are reproduced from that table; the DNA served to infer D and trimming. The sample yields about 220,000 clones, under 90% seen once. Losses at the gene ends were 4 bases for V and 2 bases for J; bases not matched to a gene: 2. Germline V gives CDR1 MNHEY, CDR2 SVGEGT. The CDR3 has 16 amino acids. The V call is TRBV6-2 or TRBV6-3, the J call TRBJ2-3; 14 bases fit TRBD2. This TCR came from a woman aged 60-75 years who had recovered from COVID-19. The specimen was peripheral blood. CDR3 sequence reads: CASSWTSGGTTDTQYF. CDR3 coding DNA: TGTGCCAGCAGTTGGACTAGCGGGGGGACCACAGATACGCAGTATTTT.